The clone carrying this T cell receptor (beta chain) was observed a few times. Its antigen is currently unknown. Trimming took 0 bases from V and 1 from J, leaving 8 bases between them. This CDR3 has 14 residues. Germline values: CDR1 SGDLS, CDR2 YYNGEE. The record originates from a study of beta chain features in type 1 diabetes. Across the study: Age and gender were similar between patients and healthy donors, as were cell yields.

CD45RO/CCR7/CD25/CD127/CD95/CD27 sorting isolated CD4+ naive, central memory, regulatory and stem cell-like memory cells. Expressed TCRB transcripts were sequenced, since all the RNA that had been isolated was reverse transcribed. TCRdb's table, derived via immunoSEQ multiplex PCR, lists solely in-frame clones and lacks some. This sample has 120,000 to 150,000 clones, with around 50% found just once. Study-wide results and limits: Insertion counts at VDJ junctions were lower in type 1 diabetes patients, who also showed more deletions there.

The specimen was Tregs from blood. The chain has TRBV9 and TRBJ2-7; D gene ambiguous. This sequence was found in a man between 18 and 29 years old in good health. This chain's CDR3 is CASSVDASSYEQYF. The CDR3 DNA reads TGTGCCAGCAGCGTAGATGCCAGTTCCTACGAGCAGTACTTC.